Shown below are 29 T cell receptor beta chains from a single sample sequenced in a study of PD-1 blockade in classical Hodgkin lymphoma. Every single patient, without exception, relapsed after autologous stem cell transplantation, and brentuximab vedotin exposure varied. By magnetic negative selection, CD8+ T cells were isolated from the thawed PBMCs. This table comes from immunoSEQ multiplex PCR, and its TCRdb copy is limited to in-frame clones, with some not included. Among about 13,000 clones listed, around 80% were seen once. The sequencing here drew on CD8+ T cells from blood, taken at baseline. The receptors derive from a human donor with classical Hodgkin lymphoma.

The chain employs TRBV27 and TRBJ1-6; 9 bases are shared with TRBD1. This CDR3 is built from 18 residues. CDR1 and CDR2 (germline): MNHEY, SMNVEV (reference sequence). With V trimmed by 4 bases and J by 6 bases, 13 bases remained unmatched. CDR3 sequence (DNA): TGTGCCAGCAGTTCCACAGGGGGCGGTTTTATTAGTAATTCACCCCTCCACTTT. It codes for CASSSTGGGFISNSPLHF.

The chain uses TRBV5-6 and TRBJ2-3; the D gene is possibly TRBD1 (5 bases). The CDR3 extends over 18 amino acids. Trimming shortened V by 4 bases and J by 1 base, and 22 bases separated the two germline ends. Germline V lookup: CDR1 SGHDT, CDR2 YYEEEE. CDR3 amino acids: CASSRNTRVFLGTDTQYF. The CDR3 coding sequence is TGTGCCAGCAGCCGCAACACCAGGGTTTTCCTCGGCACAGATACGCAGTATTTT. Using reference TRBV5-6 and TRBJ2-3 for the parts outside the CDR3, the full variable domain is DAGVTQSPTHLIKTRGQQVTLRCSPKSGHDTVSWYQQALGQGPQFIFQYYEEEERQRGNFPDRFSGHQFPNYSSELNVNALLLGDSALYLCASSRNTRVFLGTDTQYFGPGTRLTVL.

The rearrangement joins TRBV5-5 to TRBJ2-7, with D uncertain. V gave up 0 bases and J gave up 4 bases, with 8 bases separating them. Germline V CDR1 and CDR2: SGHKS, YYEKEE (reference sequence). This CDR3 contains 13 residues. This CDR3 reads CASSLAPGYEQYF. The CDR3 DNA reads TGTGCCAGCAGCTTGGCCCCTGGGTACGAGCAGTACTTC.

CDR3 nucleotide sequence: TGTGCCAGCAACACCCTTCTCGGACAGTTTAAGGAGCAGTACTTC. Translation: CASNTLLGQFKEQYF. This chain uses TRBV11-2 with TRBJ2-5; TRBD1 is a possible D gene (6 bases). This CDR3 is 15 amino acids long. V was pared by 7 bases and J by 11 bases, with 26 bases between. The germline V gene has CDR1 SGHAT and CDR2 FQNNGV. The whole variable domain, filled in from reference TRBV11-2 and TRBJ2-5, reads EAGVAQSPRYKIIEKRQSVAFWCNPISGHATLYWYQQILGQGPKLLIQFQNNGVVDDSQLPKDRFSAERLKGVDSTLKIQPAKLEDSAVYLCASNTLLGQFKEQYFGPGTRLLVL.

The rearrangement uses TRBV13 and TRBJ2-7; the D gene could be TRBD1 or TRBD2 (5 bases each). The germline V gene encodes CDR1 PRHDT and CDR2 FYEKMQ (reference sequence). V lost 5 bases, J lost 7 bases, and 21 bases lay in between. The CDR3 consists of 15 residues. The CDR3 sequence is CASSPSVTPWGEQYF. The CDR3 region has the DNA TGTGCCAGCAGCCCCTCGGTGACCCCCTGGGGGGAGCAGTACTTC.

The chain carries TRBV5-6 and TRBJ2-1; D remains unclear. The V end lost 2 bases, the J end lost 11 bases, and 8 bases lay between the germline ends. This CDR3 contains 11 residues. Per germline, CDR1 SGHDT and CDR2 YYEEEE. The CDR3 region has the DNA TGTGCCAGCAGCTTCTCTGGAAAGCAGTTCTTC. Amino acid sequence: CASSFSGKQFF.

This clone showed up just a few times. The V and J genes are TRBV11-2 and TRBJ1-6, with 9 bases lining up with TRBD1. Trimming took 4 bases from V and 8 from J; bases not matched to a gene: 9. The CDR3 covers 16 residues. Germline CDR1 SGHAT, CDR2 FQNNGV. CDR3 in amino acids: CASSSWTGAGDSPLHF. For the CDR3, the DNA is TGTGCCAGCAGCTCCTGGACAGGGGCGGGAGATTCACCCCTCCACTTT.

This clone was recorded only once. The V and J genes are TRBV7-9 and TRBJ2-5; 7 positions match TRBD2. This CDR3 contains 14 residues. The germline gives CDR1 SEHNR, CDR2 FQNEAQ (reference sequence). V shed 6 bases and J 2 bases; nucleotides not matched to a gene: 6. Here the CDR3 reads CASSRAGVQETQYF. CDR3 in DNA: TGTGCCAGCAGTCGGGCGGGGGTGCAAGAGACCCAGTACTTC.

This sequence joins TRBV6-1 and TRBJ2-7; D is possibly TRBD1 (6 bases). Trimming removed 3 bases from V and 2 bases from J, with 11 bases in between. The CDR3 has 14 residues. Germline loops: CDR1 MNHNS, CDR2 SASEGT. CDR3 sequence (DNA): TGTGCCAGCAGTGAGTTACAGGGCACCTACGAGCAGTACTTC. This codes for CASSELQGTYEQYF.

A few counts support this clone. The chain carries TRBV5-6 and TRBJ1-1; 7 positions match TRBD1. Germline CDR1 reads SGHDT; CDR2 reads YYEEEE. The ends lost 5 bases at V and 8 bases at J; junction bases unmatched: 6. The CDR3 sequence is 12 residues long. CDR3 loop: CASSPSTGEAFF. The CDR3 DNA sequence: TGTGCCAGCAGTCCTTCGACAGGGGAAGCTTTCTTT.

The CDR3 spells CASSLIPGDYGYTF. DNA for the CDR3: TGCGCCAGCAGCTTGATTCCAGGAGACTATGGCTACACCTTC. The V gene is TRBV5-1, the J gene TRBJ1-2; no definite D call. This CDR3 is 14 amino acids long. The ends were cut back, 1 base at V and 3 bases at J, with 10 bases in the middle. Germline V CDR1 and CDR2: SGHRS, YFSETQ.

The CDR3 reads CASSVEPLAGPYNEQFF. CDR3 coding DNA: TGTGCCAGCAGCGTAGAGCCTCTAGCGGGGCCCTACAATGAGCAGTTCTTC. The chain has TRBV9 and TRBJ2-1; 9 bases line up with TRBD2. The V gene's germline CDR1 is SGDLS and CDR2 YYNGEE. CDR3 length: 17 amino acids. Trimming cost V 0 bases and J 2 bases; bases outside gene matches: 6.

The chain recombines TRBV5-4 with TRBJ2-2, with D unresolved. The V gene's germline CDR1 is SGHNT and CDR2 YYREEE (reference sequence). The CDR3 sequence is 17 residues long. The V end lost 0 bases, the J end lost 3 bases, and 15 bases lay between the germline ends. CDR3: CASSLEYGYSDTGELFF. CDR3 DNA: TGTGCCAGCAGCTTGGAGTACGGGTATAGTGACACCGGGGAGCTGTTTTTT.

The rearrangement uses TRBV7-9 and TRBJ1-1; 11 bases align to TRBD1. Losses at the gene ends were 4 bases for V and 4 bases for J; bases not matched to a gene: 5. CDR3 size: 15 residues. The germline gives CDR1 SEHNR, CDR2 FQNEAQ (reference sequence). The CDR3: CASSYSGTGGTEAFF. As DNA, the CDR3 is TGTGCCAGCAGCTATAGCGGGACAGGGGGCACTGAAGCTTTCTTT. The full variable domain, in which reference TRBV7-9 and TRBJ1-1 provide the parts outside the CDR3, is DTGVSQNPRHKITKRGQNVTFRCDPISEHNRLYWYRQTLGQGPEFLTYFQNEAQLEKSRLLSDRFSAERPKGSFSTLEIQRTEQGDSAMYLCASSYSGTGGTEAFFGQGTRLTVV.

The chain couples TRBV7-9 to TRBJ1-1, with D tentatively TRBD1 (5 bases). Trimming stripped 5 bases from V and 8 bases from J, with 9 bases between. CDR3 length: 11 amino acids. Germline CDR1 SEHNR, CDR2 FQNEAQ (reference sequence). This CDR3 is CASSKGTEAFF. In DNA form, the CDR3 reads TGTGCCAGCAGCAAGGGGACCGAAGCTTTCTTT.

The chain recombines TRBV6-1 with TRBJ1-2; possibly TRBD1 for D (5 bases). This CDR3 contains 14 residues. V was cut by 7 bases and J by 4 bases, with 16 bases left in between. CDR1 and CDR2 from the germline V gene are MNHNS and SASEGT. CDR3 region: CASTRVRPLYGYTF. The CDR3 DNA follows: TGTGCCAGCACCAGGGTCCGACCCCTCTATGGCTACACCTTC.

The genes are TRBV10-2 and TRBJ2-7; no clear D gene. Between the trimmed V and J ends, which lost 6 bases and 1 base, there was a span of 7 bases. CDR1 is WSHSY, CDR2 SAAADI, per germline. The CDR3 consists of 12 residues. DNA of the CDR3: TGCGCCAGCAGCCTGGGGTCCTACGAGCAGTACTTC. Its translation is CASSLGSYEQYF.

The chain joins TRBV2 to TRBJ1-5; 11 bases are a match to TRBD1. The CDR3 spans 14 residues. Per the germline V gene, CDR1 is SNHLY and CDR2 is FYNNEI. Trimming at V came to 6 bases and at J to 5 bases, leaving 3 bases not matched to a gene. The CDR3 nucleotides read TGTGCCAGCAGAGGGACAGGGGGGGATCAGCCCCAGCATTTT. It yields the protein CASRGTGGDQPQHF.

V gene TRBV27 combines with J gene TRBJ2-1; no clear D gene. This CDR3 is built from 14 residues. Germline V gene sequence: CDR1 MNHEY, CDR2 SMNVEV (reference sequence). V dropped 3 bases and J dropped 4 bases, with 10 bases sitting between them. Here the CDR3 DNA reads TGTGCCAGCAGTTTTCAAGGAGCTTACAATGAGCAGTTCTTC. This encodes CASSFQGAYNEQFF.

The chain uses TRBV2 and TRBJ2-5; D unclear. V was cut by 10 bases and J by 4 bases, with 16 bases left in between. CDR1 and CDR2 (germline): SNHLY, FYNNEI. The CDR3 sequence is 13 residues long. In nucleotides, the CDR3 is TGTGCCATCACAATCGGGTACCGAGAGACCCAGTACTTC. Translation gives CAITIGYRETQYF.

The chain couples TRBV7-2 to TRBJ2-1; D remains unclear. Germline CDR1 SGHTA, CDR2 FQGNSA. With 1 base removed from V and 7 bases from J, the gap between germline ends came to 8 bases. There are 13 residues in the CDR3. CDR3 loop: CASSLGLGNEQFF. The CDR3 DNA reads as TGTGCCAGCAGCTTAGGTCTGGGGAATGAGCAGTTCTTC. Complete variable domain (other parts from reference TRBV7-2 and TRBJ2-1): GAGVSQSPSNKVTEKGKDVELRCDPISGHTALYWYRQSLGQGLEFLIYFQGNSAPDKSGLPSDRFSAERTGGSVSTLTIQRTQQEDSAVYLCASSLGLGNEQFFGPGTRLTVL.

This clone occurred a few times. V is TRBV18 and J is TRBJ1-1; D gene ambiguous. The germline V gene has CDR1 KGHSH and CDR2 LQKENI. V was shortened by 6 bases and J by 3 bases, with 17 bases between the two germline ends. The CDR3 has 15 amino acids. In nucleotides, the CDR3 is TGTGCCAGCTCCCCTTCGGACCGGCGGGACACTGAAGCTTTCTTT. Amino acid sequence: CASSPSDRRDTEAFF.

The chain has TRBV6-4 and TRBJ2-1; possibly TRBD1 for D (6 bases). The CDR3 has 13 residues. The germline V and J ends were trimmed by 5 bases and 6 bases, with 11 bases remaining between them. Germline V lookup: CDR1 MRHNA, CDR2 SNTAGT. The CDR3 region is CASSSTGSNEQFF. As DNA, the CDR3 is TGTGCCAGCAGTTCCACAGGGTCCAATGAGCAGTTCTTC.

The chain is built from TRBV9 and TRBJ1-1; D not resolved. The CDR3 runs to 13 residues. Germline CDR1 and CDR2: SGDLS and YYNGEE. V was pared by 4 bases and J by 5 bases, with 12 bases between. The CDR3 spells CASSPGRATEAFF. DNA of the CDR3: TGTGCCAGCAGCCCGGGCCGGGCAACTGAAGCTTTCTTT. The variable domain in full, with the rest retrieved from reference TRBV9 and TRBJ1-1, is DSGVTQTPKHLITATGQRVTLRCSPRSGDLSVYWYQQSLDQGLQFLIQYYNGEERAKGNILERFSAQQFPDLHSELNLSSLELGDSALYFCASSPGRATEAFFGQGTRLTVV.

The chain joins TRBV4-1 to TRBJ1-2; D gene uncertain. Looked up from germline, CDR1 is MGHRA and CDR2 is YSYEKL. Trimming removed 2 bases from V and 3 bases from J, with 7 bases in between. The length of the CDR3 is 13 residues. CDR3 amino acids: CASSQYKDYGYTF. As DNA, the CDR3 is TGCGCCAGCAGCCAATATAAGGACTATGGCTACACCTTC.

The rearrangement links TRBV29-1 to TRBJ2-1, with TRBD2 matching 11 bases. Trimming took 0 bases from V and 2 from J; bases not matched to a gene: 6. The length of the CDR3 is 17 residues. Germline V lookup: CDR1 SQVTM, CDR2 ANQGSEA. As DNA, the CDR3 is TGCAGCGTTGAAGATAATAGCGGGGGGGCCCCCTACAATGAGCAGTTCTTC. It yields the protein CSVEDNSGGAPYNEQFF.

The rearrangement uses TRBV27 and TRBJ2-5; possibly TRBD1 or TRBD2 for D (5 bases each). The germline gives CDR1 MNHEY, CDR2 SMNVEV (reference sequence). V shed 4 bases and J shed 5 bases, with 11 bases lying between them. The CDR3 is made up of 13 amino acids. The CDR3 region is CASSSKWGETQYF. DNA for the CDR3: TGTGCCAGCAGTTCCAAATGGGGGGAGACCCAGTACTTC.

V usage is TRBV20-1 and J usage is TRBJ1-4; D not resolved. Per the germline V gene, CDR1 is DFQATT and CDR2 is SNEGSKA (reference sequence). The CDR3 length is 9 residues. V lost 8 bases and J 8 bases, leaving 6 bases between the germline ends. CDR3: CSLGEKLFF. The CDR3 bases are TGCAGTCTTGGGGAAAAACTGTTTTTT.

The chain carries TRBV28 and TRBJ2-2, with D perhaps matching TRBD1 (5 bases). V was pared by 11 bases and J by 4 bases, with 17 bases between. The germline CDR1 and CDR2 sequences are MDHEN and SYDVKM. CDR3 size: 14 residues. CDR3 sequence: CAHARRAATGELFF. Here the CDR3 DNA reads TGTGCCCATGCCCGCAGGGCGGCCACCGGGGAGCTGTTTTTT.